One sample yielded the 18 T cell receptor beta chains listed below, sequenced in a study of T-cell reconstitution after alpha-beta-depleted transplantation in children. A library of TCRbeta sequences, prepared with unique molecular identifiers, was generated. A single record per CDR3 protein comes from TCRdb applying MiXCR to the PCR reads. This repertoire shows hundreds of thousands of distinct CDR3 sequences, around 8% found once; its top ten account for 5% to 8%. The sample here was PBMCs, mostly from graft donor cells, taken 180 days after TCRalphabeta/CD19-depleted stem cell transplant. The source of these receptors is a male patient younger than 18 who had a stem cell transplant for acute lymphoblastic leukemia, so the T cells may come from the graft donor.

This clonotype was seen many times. The CDR3 DNA follows: TGTGCCAGCAGCTCCGGGACTACGAACACCGGGGAGCTGTTTTTT. Amino acid sequence: CASSSGTTNTGELFF. This sequence joins TRBV7-2 and TRBJ2-2; 7 bases align to TRBD2. The CDR3 totals 15 residues. Germline V gene lookup returns CDR1 SGHTA and CDR2 FQGNSA. Losses at the gene ends were 4 bases for V and 0 bases for J; bases not matched to a gene: 2.

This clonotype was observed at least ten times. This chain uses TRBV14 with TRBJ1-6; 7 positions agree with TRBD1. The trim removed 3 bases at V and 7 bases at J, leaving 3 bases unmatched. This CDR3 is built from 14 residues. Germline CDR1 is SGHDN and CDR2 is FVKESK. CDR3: CASSQPGGNSPLHF. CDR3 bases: TGTGCCAGCAGCCAGCCAGGGGGAAATTCACCCCTCCACTTT.

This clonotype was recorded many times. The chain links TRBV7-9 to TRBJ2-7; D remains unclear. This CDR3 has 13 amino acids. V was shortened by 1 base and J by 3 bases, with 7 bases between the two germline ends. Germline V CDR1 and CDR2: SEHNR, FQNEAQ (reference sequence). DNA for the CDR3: TGTGCCAGCAGCTTAGGCCTCCACTACGAGCAGTACTTC. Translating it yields CASSLGLHYEQYF.

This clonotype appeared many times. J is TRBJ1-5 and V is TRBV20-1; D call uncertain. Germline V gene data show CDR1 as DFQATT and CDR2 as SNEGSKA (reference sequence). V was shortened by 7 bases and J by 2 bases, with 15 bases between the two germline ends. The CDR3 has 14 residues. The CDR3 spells CSVKKVGGNQPQHF. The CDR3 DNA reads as TGCAGTGTTAAGAAGGTGGGAGGCAATCAGCCCCAGCATTTT.

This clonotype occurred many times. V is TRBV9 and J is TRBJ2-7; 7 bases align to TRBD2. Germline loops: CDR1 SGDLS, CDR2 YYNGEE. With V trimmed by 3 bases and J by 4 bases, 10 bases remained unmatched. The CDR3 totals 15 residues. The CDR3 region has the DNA TGTGCCAGCAGCGCCCTAGCGGCCTCGGGGTACGAGCAGTACTTC. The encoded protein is CASSALAASGYEQYF.

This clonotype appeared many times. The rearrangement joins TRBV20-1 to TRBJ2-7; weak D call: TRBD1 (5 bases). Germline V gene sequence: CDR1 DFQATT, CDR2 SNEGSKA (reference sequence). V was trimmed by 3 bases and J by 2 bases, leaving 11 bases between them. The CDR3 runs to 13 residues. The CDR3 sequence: CSARVVRAYEQYF. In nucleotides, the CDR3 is TGCAGTGCTAGGGTAGTCAGGGCCTACGAGCAGTACTTC.

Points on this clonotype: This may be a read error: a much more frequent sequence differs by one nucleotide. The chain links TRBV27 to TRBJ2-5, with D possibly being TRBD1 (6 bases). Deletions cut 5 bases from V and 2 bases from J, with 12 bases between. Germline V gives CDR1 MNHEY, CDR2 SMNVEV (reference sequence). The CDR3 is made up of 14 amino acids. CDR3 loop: CASSPGQHQETQYF. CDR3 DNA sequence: TGTGCCAGCAGTCCAGGACAGCATCAAGAGACCCAGTACTTC.

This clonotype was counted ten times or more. The CDR3 loop is CASSASRGLAGGTNTGELFF. DNA of the CDR3: TGTGCCAGCAGTGCCTCTCGGGGACTAGCGGGGGGAACGAACACCGGGGAGCTGTTTTTT. The chain is built from TRBV2 and TRBJ2-2; 15 bases align to TRBD2. V lost 4 bases to trimming and J lost 0 bases; unmatched junction nucleotides: 9. This CDR3 contains 20 residues. Germline V gives CDR1 SNHLY, CDR2 FYNNEI. The full variable domain, rest sourced from reference TRBV2 and TRBJ2-2, is EPEVTQTPSHQVTQMGQEVILRCVPISNHLYFYWYRQILGQKVEFLVSFYNNEISEKSEIFDDQFSVERPDGSNFTLKIRSTKLEDSAMYFCASSASRGLAGGTNTGELFFGEGSRLTVL.

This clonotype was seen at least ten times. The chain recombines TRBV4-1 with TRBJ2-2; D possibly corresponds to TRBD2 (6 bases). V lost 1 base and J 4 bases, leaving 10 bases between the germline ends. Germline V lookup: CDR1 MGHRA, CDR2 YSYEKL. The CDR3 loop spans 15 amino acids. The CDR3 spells CASSQAGTFTGELFF. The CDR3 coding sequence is TGCGCCAGCAGCCAAGCTGGGACTTTCACCGGGGAGCTGTTTTTT.

The CDR3 DNA is TGTGCCAGCAGCCAGGTCGCCTACGAGCAGTACTTC. It encodes CASSQVAYEQYF. The rearrangement links TRBV28 to TRBJ2-7; D uncertain. CDR1 and CDR2 (germline): MDHEN, SYDVKM. The CDR3 is 12 residues long. V was shortened by 6 bases and J by 2 bases, with 8 bases between the two germline ends.

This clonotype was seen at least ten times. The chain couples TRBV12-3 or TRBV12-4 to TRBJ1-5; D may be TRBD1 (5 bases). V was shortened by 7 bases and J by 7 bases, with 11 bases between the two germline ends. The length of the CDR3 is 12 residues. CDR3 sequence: CASNRGDQPQHF. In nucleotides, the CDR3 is TGTGCCAGCAACCGGGGCGACCAGCCCCAGCATTTT.

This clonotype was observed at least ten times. The CDR3 region has the DNA TGTGCCAGCAGCTCTACCTCTACAGATACGCAGTATTTT. It translates to CASSSTSTDTQYF. The chain recombines TRBV7-2 with TRBJ2-3; D is unclear. Trimming took off 4 bases at V and 3 bases at J, with 8 bases between the two ends. The CDR3 runs to 13 residues. CDR1 is SGHTA and CDR2 is FQGNSA in the germline V gene. Drawing the rest from reference TRBV7-2 and TRBJ2-3, the complete variable domain is GAGVSQSPSNKVTEKGKDVELRCDPISGHTALYWYRQSLGQGLEFLIYFQGNSAPDKSGLPSDRFSAERTGGSVSTLTIQRTQQEDSAVYLCASSSTSTDTQYFGPGTRLTVL.

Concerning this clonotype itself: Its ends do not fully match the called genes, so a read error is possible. This chain's CDR3 is CASSYSSGYEQNF. DNA of the CDR3: TGTGCCAGCAGTTACTCCTCGGGTTACGAGCAGAACTTC. V and J are TRBV28 and TRBJ2-7; D gene unclear. The CDR3 spans 13 residues. Germline V gene sequence: CDR1 MDHEN, CDR2 SYDVKM.

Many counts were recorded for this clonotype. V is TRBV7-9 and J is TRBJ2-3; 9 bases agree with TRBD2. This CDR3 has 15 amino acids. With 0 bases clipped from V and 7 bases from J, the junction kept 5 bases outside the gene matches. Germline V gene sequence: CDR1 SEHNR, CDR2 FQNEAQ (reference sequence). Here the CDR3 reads CASSLAASGTHTQYF. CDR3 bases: TGTGCCAGCAGCTTAGCGGCTAGCGGGACCCATACGCAGTATTTT.

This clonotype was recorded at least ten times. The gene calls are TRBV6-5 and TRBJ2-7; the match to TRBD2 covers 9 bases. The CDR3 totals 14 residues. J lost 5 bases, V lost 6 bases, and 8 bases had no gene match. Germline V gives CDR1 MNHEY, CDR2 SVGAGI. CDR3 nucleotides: TGTGCCAGCAGGTCAACTAGCGGGCGGAACGAGCAGTACTTC. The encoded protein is CASRSTSGRNEQYF.

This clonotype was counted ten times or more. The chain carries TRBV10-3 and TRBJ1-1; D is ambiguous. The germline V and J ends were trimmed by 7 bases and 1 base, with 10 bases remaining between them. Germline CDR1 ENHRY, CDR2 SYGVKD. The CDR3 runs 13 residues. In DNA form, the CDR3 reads TGTGCCATCAAGGACCGAAGGAACACTGAAGCTTTCTTT. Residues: CAIKDRRNTEAFF.

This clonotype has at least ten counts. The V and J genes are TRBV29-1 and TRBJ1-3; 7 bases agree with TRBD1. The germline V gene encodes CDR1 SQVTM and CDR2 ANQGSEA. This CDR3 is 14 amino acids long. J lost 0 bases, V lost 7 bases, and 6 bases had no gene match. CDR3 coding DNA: TGCAGCGCTTCAGCAGGGGGCTCTGGAAACACCATATATTTT. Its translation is CSASAGGSGNTIYF. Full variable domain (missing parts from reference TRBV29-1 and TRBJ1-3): SAVISQKPSRDICQRGTSLTIQCQVDSQVTMMFWYRQQPGQSLTLIATANQGSEATYESGFVIDKFPISRPNLTFSTLTVSNMSPEDSSIYLCSASAGGSGNTIYFGEGSWLTVV.

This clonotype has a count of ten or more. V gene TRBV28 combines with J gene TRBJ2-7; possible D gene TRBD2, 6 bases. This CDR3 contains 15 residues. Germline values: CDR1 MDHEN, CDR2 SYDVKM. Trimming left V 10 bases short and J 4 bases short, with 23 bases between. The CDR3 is CATSRDSALRYEQYF. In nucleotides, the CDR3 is TGTGCCACCAGCCGGGACTCCGCCCTCAGGTACGAGCAGTACTTC.